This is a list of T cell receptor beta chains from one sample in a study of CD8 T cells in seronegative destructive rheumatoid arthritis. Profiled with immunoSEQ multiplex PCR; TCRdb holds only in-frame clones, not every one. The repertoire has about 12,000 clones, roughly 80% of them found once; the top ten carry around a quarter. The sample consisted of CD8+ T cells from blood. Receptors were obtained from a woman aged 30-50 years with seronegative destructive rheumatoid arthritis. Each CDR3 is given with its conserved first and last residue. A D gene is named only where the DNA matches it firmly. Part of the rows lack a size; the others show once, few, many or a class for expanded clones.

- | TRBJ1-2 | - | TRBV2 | TGTGCCAGCAGCTACTCCAGGGGAGTGAGCTATGGCTACACCTTC | CASSYSRGVSYGYTF
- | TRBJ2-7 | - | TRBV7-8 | TGTGCCAGCAGCTTAGCCCCAGCCCTCGGCGGCTACGAGCAGTACTTC | CASSLAPALGGYEQYF
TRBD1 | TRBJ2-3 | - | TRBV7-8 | TGTGCCAGCAGCTTAGCCCTGACAGGGATCACAGATACGCAGTATTTT | CASSLALTGITDTQYF
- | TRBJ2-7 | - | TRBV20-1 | TGCAGTGCTGGACAGTCCGACGAGCAGTACTTC | CSAGQSDEQYF
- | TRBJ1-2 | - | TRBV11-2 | TGTGCCAGCAGCTTAGCCCTCGGACCGGAGGGACTATATGGCTACACCTTC | CASSLALGPEGLYGYTF
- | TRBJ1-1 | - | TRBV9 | TGTGCCAGCAGCGCCACGACAGGACCGAACACTGAAGCTTTCTTT | CASSATTGPNTEAFF
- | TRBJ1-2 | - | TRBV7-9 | TGTGCCAGCAGCTCCCCAAACAGGGCTAACTATGGCTACACCTTC | CASSSPNRANYGYTF
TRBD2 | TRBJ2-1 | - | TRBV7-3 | TGTGCCAGCAGCTTAACTAGCGGGGTGGGCAATGAGCAGTTCTTC | CASSLTSGVGNEQFF
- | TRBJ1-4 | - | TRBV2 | TGTGCCAGCACCAACGGCGAGGGAAAACTGTTTTTT | CASTNGEGKLFF
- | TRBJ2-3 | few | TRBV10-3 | TGTGCCATCAGTGGGACTTCCTCAGGGGCAGATACGCAGTATTTT | CAISGTSSGADTQYF
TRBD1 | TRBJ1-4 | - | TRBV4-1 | TGCGCCAGCAGCCTCCGGGACAGTCATGAAAAACTGTTTTTT | CASSLRDSHEKLFF
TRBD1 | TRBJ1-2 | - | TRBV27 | TGTGCCAGTCGGACAGGGGCTTACCTCGATGGCTACACCTTC | CASRTGAYLDGYTF
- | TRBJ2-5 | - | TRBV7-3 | TGTGCCAGCAGCTTAACGACCCCAACAGGGAGTCCTTTCCAAGAGACCCAGTACTTC | CASSLTTPTGSPFQETQYF
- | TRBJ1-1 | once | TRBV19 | TGTGCCAGTAGCTCCCCCACGGACGGGAGCACTGAAGCTTTCTTT | CASSSPTDGSTEAFF
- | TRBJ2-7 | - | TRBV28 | TGTGCCTCTAGGGGGTACTACTACGAGCAGTACTTC | CASRGYYYEQYF
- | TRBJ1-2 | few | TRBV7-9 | TGTGCCAGCAGCTTTGTAGGAGATGGCTACACCTTC | CASSFVGDGYTF
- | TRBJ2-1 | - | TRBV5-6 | TGTGCCAGCAGCTTGGTTCGGCTAGCCTACAATGAGCAGTTCTTC | CASSLVRLAYNEQFF
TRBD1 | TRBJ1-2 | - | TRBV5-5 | TGTGCCAGCAGCCCCGTGACAGGGGCTAACTATGGCTACACCTTC | CASSPVTGANYGYTF
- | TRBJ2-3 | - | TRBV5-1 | TGCGCCAGCAGCTTGGGGGCCGGGGATGATACGCAGTATTTT | CASSLGAGDDTQYF
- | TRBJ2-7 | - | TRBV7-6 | TGTGCCAGCAGCTTAGCGATCCAAAGTGCTATGGAGCAGTACTTC | CASSLAIQSAMEQYF
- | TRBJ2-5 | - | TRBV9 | TGTGCCAGCAGCGTAGAGGATGCGGAAGAGACCCAGTACTTC | CASSVEDAEETQYF
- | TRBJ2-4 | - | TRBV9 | TGTGCCAGCAGCGTAGAAGCGGGCCGGGGAAACATTCAGTACTTC | CASSVEAGRGNIQYF
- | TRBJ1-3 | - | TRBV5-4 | TGTGCCAGCAGTCCCGGTCCCTCCTCTGGAAACACCATATATTTT | CASSPGPSSGNTIYF
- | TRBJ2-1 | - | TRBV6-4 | TGTGCCAGCAGTGACATGGCTAGCGAGTCCTACAATGAGCAGTTCTTC | CASSDMASESYNEQFF
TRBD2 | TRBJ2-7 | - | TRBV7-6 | TGTGCCAGCAGCCCCCGACTAGCGGGGGACCCCTACGAGCAGTACTTC | CASSPRLAGDPYEQYF
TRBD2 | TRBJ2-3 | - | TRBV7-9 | TGTGCCAGCAGCTTAGCCCTAGCGGGGGGAGGAGATACGCAGTATTTT | CASSLALAGGGDTQYF